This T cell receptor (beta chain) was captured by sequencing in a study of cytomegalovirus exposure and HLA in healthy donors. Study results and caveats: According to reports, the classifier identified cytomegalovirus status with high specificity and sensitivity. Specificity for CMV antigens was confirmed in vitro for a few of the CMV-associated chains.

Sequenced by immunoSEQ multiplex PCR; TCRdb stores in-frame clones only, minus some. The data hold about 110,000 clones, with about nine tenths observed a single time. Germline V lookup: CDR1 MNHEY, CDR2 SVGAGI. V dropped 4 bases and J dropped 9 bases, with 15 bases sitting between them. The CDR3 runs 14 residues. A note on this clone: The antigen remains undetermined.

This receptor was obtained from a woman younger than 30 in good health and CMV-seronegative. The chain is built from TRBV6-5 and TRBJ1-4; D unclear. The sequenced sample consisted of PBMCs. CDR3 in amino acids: CASSSATPYQKLFF. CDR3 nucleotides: TGTGCCAGCAGTTCAGCGACCCCCTATCAAAAACTGTTTTTT.